This TCR beta chain was sequenced for a study of CD8 T cells in Susac syndrome. The CDR3 runs 12 residues. In germline, CDR1 is DFQATT, CDR2 SNEGSKA (reference sequence). In the case of this clonotype: One junction end does not reproduce the germline sequence, and a read error may be involved.

An input of about 0.5 to 1 ug of RNA was subjected to reverse transcription using random hexamers. The immunoSEQ assay covered 54 Vbeta and 13 Jbeta segments for CDR3. Each CDR3 protein gets one entry after TCRdb re-called the immunoSEQ multiplex PCR reads with MiXCR. The sample has around 200,000 distinct CDR3 sequences; around 95% are singletons. The multiple sclerosis control group consisted of treatment-naive patients whose relapsing-remitting disease, which was either stable or active, fulfilled revised McDonald criteria. Isolation of CD8+ and CD4+ T cells was performed negatively, whereas enrichment of TEMRA cells was done by FACS.

Sequenced sample: CD4+ T cells from PBMCs. The sequence was obtained from a human donor with multiple sclerosis. The chain is built from TRBV20-1 and TRBJ1-6; D is ambiguous. The chain's CDR3 is CSASPAEAMPFF. The CDR3 DNA reads TGCAGTGCTAGTCCGGCAGAAGCAATGCCGTTCTTT.